This TCR beta chain was captured in a study of blood T cell repertoires in COVID-19. For the study at large: Acute and convalescent COVID-19 specimens originated in the United States, Italy and Spain. Sample material is recorded as cDNA or gDNA derived from T cells, B-cell-depleted T cells, or PBMCs.

The Seattle patients, enrolled during active infection, were followed longitudinally. The data were produced by immunoSEQ multiplex PCR, yet TCRdb's version contains in-frame clones alone and is incomplete. The data show about 300,000 clones, roughly 91% seen once. This CDR3 is 14 amino acids long. Trimming removed 3 bases from V and 0 bases from J, with 8 bases in between. Germline V CDR1 and CDR2: LNHDA, SQIVND (reference sequence). Material for sequencing was peripheral blood. J is TRBJ1-2 and V is TRBV19; unclear D gene. This receptor was identified in a young woman with COVID-19, enrolled during active disease. The CDR3 region is CASSIGRSNYGYTF. The CDR3 region has the DNA TGTGCCAGTAGTATTGGCAGGTCTAACTATGGCTACACCTTC.